This T cell receptor beta chain was captured in a study of identical twins. The authors used template switching to add a universal primer site and gave cDNA unique molecular identifiers. MiXCR was run by TCRdb on the 5' RACE reads, yielding one entry per CDR3 protein. The sample has roughly 500,000 distinct CDR3 sequences, less than 25% seen once. This clonotype was counted a few times. Germline lookup yields CDR1 SGHVS and CDR2 FNYEAQ. This CDR3 has 15 residues. With V trimmed by 4 bases and J by 4 bases, 7 bases remained unmatched. A further study also used this sample, focusing on T cells expressing NK-cell markers.

The sequence came from a woman aged 18-29 years in good health. The chain joins TRBV7-6 to TRBJ2-3, with 8 bases matching TRBD1. The sample comprised CD4+ T cells sorted from blood. The CDR3 sequence is CASSSGQGVADTQYF. CDR3 DNA sequence: TGTGCCAGCAGCTCCGGACAGGGAGTGGCAGATACGCAGTATTTT.